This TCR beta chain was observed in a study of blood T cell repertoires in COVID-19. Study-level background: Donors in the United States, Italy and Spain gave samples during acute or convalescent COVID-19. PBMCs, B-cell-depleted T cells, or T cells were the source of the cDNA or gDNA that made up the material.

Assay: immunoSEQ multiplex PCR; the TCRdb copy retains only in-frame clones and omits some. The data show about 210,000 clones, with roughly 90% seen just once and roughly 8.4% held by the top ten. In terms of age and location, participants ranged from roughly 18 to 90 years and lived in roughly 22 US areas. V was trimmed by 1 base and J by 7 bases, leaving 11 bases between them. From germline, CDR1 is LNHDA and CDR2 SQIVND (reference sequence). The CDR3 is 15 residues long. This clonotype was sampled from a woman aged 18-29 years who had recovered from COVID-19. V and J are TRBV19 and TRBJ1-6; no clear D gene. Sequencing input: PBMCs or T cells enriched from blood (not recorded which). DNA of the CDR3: TGTGCCAGTAGTATAGGCGGGTGGGAAAATTCACCCCTCCACTTT. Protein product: CASSIGGWENSPLHF.